Here is one T cell receptor beta chain with its context. The antigen this receptor binds is unknown. No much larger clone is present one base from it, and per-base qualities are unavailable. The collaborating institutions used their own protocols to collect whole blood in K2EDTA tubes. Collaborator samples were shipped for TCRbeta analysis as frozen whole blood, isolated PBMCs, or DNA extracted from either sample type. This entry is derived from a study of blood T cell repertoires in COVID-19 (dated by TCRdb to about 2020). About the full investigation: Collaborator samples came from the United States, Italy and Spain and covered acute and convalescent phases of COVID-19. The prospective study material was composed of cDNA or gDNA derived from T cells, B-cell-depleted T cells, or PBMCs. Deeply sampled blood TCRbeta repertoires from subjects exposed to, actively infected with, or recovered from COVID-19 were included in the dataset. A freely available public database, intended as a resource for researchers studying the immune response to SARS-CoV-2, is where the repertoires were released. The samples were drawn from two sources: the first 160 participants of the ongoing ImmuneRACE study, and about 1,300 subjects contributed by 6 global collaborators. The sample metadata nearly always contained a de-identified subject ID, COVID-19 status, age in years and sex. Where available, HLA class I and class II types were taken from metadata supplied by the sample provider and were not determined by assay-based typing.

TCRbeta CDR3 regions were amplified from genomic DNA using the immunoSEQ Assay, a bias-controlled multiplex PCR. The published analysis was carried out like this. Nucleated cell counts per sample were estimated from amplification of reference gene primers within the assay. To quantify the absolute abundance of each unique TCRbeta CDR3 rearrangement, sequence reads were collapsed and filtered. For each sample, productive Simpson clonality was calculated as the square root of Simpson's diversity index over productive rearrangements. Sourced from immuneACCESS, this table was stored by TCRdb with only in-frame sequences that have V and J called. A share of the clones is absent; for the studies checked, an unresolved V gene accounts for under half, and the remainder has no known explanation. V and J calls and clone size are those listed in that table; D and trimming were worked out from the DNA. The sample data list about 160,000 clones, and over 80% of these were observed just once. The ten most abundant clones make up under 3% of the sample.

The investigation overall reported the following: Clinical and demographic metadata were provided uncurated, with the amount varying by source and participant.

The origin of this receptor is a woman aged 55-70 years with acute or convalescent COVID-19. The sequencing input was peripheral blood.

At the DNA level, the sequence is TGTGCCAGCAGCGTAGCGGCGGAGTCCTACAATGAGCAGTTCTTC. Its coded protein is CASSVAAESYNEQFF. The V and J genes are TRBV9 and TRBJ2-1, with the D gene uncertain. CDR1 SGDLS and CDR2 YYNGEE were looked up in the germline V gene. The CDR3, from cysteine to phenylalanine, totals 15 residues. Only CDR3 DNA remains: 45 bases, in frame from the first base. Between the V and J ends, shortened by 0 bases and 1 base respectively, the junction contains 8 bases.